This T cell receptor (beta chain) was observed in a study of breast tumors, draining lymph nodes, adjacent tissues. The table lists this clonotype with many counts. The antigen is unknown. Study findings and constraints: Tumor TCR diversity was below lymph nodes but above nontumor tissue.

The CDR3 totals 13 residues. V was pared by 6 bases and J by 1 base, with 11 bases between. Germline-derived CDR1 and CDR2 are DFQATT and SNEGSKA (reference sequence). Axillary draining lymph nodes of breast cancer patients supplied the node samples. TCRdb ran MiXCR on the multiplex PCR reads and lists one entry per CDR3 protein. The table has some 130,000 distinct CDR3 sequences, about 20% seen once. The sequencing input was axillary lymph node tissue. The chain recombines TRBV20-1 with TRBJ2-3; the D gene is possibly TRBD1 (6 bases). The sequence was obtained from a female donor with breast cancer. Some clones in this sample may be carry-over from other donors' samples. This chain's CDR3 is CSAIQGRTDTQYF. The CDR3 region has the DNA TGCAGTGCCATTCAGGGGCGCACAGATACGCAGTATTTT.